Presented here are 21 T cell receptor beta chains from one specimen sequenced in a study of OX40 agonist ivuxolimab in advanced cancers. Sequenced by immunoSEQ multiplex PCR; TCRdb stores in-frame clones only, minus some. This sample has over 20,000 clones, with around 85% found just once. Sequencing was performed on CD4+ or CD8+ T cells sorted from blood, taken in a trial of the OX40 agonist ivuxolimab. All receptors derive from an adult with an advanced solid tumor such as melanoma, head and neck, liver or kidney cancer.

This chain joins TRBV4-2 and TRBJ2-3; D may correspond to TRBD1 or TRBD2 (6 bases each). With 0 bases removed from V and 5 bases from J, the gap between germline ends came to 12 bases. Germline CDR1 LGHNA, CDR2 YNFKEQ. This CDR3 has 15 residues. The CDR3: CASSQEGKGGDTQYF. The CDR3 DNA reads as TGTGCCAGCAGCCAAGAGGGGAAGGGGGGAGATACGCAGTATTTT.

The V gene is TRBV6-5, the J gene TRBJ2-5, with D perhaps given as TRBD1 or TRBD2 (5 bases each). The V and J ends lost 2 bases and 2 bases respectively, with 12 bases between them. Per the germline V gene, CDR1 is MNHEY and CDR2 is SVGAGI. This CDR3 is built from 15 residues. CDR3 loop: CASSYGGRQQETQYF. DNA for the CDR3: TGTGCCAGCAGTTACGGGGGACGGCAGCAAGAGACCCAGTACTTC.

The rearrangement links TRBV4-1 to TRBJ2-7; 7 bases are shared with TRBD2. CDR3 size: 14 residues. Germline V lookup: CDR1 MGHRA, CDR2 YSYEKL. J was trimmed by 8 bases and V by 3 bases; bases with no gene match: 10. The CDR3 region is CASSQVAGDYKQYF. The DNA of the CDR3 is TGCGCCAGCAGCCAGGTTGCGGGGGATTACAAGCAGTACTTC.

The CDR3 is CASSFGVALGYEQYF. The CDR3 region has the DNA TGTGCCAGCAGCTTCGGAGTCGCGTTAGGATACGAGCAGTACTTC. The chain couples TRBV5-5 to TRBJ2-7; D not resolved. Deletions cut 2 bases from V and 4 bases from J, with 16 bases between. This CDR3 region has 15 residues. The germline V gene encodes CDR1 SGHKS and CDR2 YYEKEE (reference sequence).

CDR3 region: CAISPSGGLNEQFF. The DNA for the CDR3 is TGTGCCATCAGCCCTAGCGGGGGCCTCAATGAGCAGTTCTTC. The V call is TRBV10-3, the J call TRBJ2-1; 10 bases align to TRBD2. Germline V gives CDR1 ENHRY, CDR2 SYGVKD. This CDR3 is built from 14 residues. V lost 6 bases and J lost 6; bases outside the gene matches: 5.

The sample holds a few counts of this clone. The V call is TRBV4-1, the J call TRBJ1-6; D gene uncertain. CDR1 and CDR2 (germline): MGHRA, YSYEKL. CDR3 length: 15 residues. Trimming took off 4 bases at V and 8 bases at J, with 15 bases between the two ends. The CDR3 sequence: CASSPTTDSYSPLHF. For the CDR3, the DNA is TGCGCCAGCAGCCCGACTACAGATTCCTATTCACCCCTCCACTTT.

The chain links TRBV9 to TRBJ1-2; D is ambiguous. Germline lookup yields CDR1 SGDLS and CDR2 YYNGEE. This CDR3 has 11 residues. V was pared by 4 bases and J by 4 bases, with 5 bases between. CDR3 protein: CASSSSYGYTF. In nucleotides, the CDR3 is TGTGCCAGCAGCTCCTCCTATGGCTACACCTTC.

The CDR3 spells CASSGSREDLNTEAFF. The CDR3 DNA reads TGTGCCAGCAGCGGAAGCCGGGAAGATTTGAACACTGAAGCTTTCTTT. The chain is built from TRBV9 and TRBJ1-1; D gene unclear. The CDR3 extends over 16 amino acids. Germline V lookup: CDR1 SGDLS, CDR2 YYNGEE. Between the trimmed V and J ends, which lost 3 bases and 0 bases, there was a span of 15 bases.

For the CDR3, the DNA is TGTGCCAGCAGTCCTGGGACAGGGTCACGCGAGCAGTACTTC. Translation: CASSPGTGSREQYF. The chain has TRBV11-3 and TRBJ2-7, with 9 bases fitting TRBD1. Losses at the gene ends were 6 bases for V and 6 bases for J; bases not matched to a gene: 9. The V gene's germline CDR1 is SGHNT and CDR2 YENEEA. The CDR3 sequence is 14 residues long.

V is TRBV9 and J is TRBJ2-7; the D is unclear. From germline, CDR1 is SGDLS and CDR2 YYNGEE. Trimming left V 4 bases short and J 2 bases short, with 7 bases between. This CDR3 contains 12 residues. The CDR3 region is CASSTETYEQYF. CDR3 sequence (DNA): TGTGCCAGCAGCACGGAAACCTACGAGCAGTACTTC.

The chain has TRBV4-3 and TRBJ2-6; perhaps TRBD1 as D (5 bases). This CDR3 region has 17 residues. Trimming shortened V by 0 bases and J by 1 base, and 10 bases separated the two germline ends. CDR1 and CDR2 from the germline V gene are LGHNA and YSLEER. CDR3 DNA: TGCGCCAGCAGCCAAGACGACCAGGGATCTGGGGCCAACGTCCTGACTTTC. It is translated as CASSQDDQGSGANVLTF.

This clone was counted a single time. The J gene is TRBJ1-5, the V gene TRBV2, with TRBD1 matching over 7 bases. Germline V CDR1 and CDR2: SNHLY, FYNNEI. The CDR3 extends over 15 amino acids. Trimming at V came to 4 bases and at J to 3 bases, leaving 6 bases not matched to a gene. CDR3 nucleotide sequence: TGTGCCAGCAGTGGGCCGGACAGGCACAATCAGCCCCAGCATTTT. It yields the protein CASSGPDRHNQPQHF.

By sample share, this clone is medium-sized. The rearrangement uses TRBV7-3 and TRBJ1-1; D is undetermined. The germline V gene encodes CDR1 SGHTA and CDR2 FQGTGA. V lost 6 bases to trimming and J lost 7 bases, with 15 bases between them. The CDR3 loop spans 13 amino acids. The CDR3 protein is CASRLGLGSEAFF. The CDR3, as DNA: TGTGCCAGCAGATTAGGGCTAGGTAGTGAAGCTTTCTTT.

The chain combines TRBV6-6 with TRBJ1-5; weak D call: TRBD1 (5 bases). The CDR3 runs to 16 residues. CDR1 and CDR2 (germline): MNHNY, SVGAGI (reference sequence). V lost 6 bases to trimming and J lost 5 bases, with 20 bases between them. The DNA of the CDR3 is TGTGCCAGCAGAGTAACGATAGAGGGGACTTATCAGCCCCAGCATTTT. The encoded protein is CASRVTIEGTYQPQHF.

This clone was detected only once. This chain connects TRBV11-2 to TRBJ1-3; D is undetermined. The germline V and J ends were trimmed by 8 bases and 9 bases, with 11 bases remaining between them. The CDR3 covers 11 residues. CDR1 SGHAT and CDR2 FQNNGV come from the germline V gene. The CDR3 region has the DNA TGTGCCAGCGTACCAAGCGTCACCATATATTTT. Translation gives CASVPSVTIYF.

The CDR3 region is CASRPGVSSYEQYF. As DNA, the CDR3 is TGTGCCAGCCGCCCCGGGGTTAGCTCCTACGAGCAGTACTTC. The J gene is TRBJ2-7, the V gene TRBV27; D might be TRBD2 (5 bases). Trimming removed 8 bases at V and 0 bases at J, with 14 bases between. The CDR3 is made up of 14 amino acids. In germline, CDR1 is MNHEY, CDR2 SMNVEV (reference sequence).

The gene calls are TRBV11-2 and TRBJ2-5; D could derive from TRBD1 or TRBD2 (5 bases each). This CDR3 region has 15 residues. The V gene lost 1 base and the J gene lost 1 base, with 10 bases spanning the gap. Germline V gives CDR1 SGHAT, CDR2 FQNNGV. The CDR3 loop reads CASSLGWGIQETQYF. The DNA for the CDR3 is TGTGCCAGCAGCTTAGGTTGGGGGATCCAAGAGACCCAGTACTTC.

The CDR3, as DNA: TGTGCCAGTACCTGGACAGGGGGTGGCAATCAGCCCCAGCATTTT. Its protein is CASTWTGGGNQPQHF. The chain employs TRBV19 and TRBJ1-5; 10 bases line up with TRBD1. The germline V gene has CDR1 LNHDA and CDR2 SQIVND (reference sequence). The V and J ends lost 7 bases and 2 bases, in that order; junction bases with no gene match: 5. The CDR3 covers 15 residues. The full variable domain, in which reference TRBV19 and TRBJ1-5 provide the parts outside the CDR3, is DGGITQSPKYLFRKEGQNVTLSCEQNLNHDAMYWYRQDPGQGLRLIYYSQIVNDFQKGDIAEGYSVSREKKESFPLTVTSAQKNPTAFYLCASTWTGGGNQPQHFGDGTRLSIL.

This clone was seen a single time. The chain links TRBV6-6 to TRBJ1-2; D remains unclear. Trimming shortened V by 2 bases and J by 11 bases, and 12 bases separated the two germline ends. The CDR3 extends over 12 amino acids. The germline CDR1 and CDR2 sequences are MNHNY and SVGAGI (reference sequence). CDR3: CASSYEGLFYTF. In DNA, the CDR3 is TGTGCCAGCAGTTACGAAGGACTCTTTTACACCTTC.

Only one count was recorded for this clone. This chain uses TRBV6-5 with TRBJ1-6; a weak D match, TRBD1 (6 bases). Germline V gives CDR1 MNHEY, CDR2 SVGAGI. The V end was cut by 6 bases, the J end by 4 bases, with 13 bases between. This CDR3 is 15 amino acids long. CDR3 sequence (DNA): TGTGCCAGCAGAACGTACAGGGAATATAATTCACCCCTCCACTTT. This sequence encodes CASRTYREYNSPLHF.

The genes are TRBV21-1 and TRBJ2-7; the table's D gene call, TRBD2, was not cross checked with the DNA. TRBV21-1 is listed as a pseudogene. This CDR3 has 18 residues. CDR3 sequence reads: CASSKALFGLERTYEQYF. Here the CDR3 DNA reads TGTGCCAGCAGCAAAGCGCTTTTCGGTCTGGAGAGAACCTACGAGCAGTACTTC.